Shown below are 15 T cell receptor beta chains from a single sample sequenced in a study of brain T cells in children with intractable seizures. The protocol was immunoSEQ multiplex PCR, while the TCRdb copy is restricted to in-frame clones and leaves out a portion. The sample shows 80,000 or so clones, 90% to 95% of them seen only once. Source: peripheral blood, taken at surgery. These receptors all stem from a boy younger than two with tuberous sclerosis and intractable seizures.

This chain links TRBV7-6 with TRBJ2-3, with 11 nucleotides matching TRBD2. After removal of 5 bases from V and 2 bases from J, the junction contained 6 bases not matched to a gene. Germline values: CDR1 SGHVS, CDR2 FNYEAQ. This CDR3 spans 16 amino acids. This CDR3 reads CASSPLAGGFTDTQYF. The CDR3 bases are TGTGCCAGCAGCCCCCTAGCGGGAGGATTCACAGATACGCAGTATTTT.

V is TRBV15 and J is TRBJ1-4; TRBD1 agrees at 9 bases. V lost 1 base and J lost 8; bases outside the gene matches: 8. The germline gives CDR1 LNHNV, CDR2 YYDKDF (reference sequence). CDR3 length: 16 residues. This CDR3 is CATSRVPRDRVEKLFF. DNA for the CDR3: TGTGCCACCAGCAGAGTCCCCCGGGACAGGGTAGAAAAACTGTTTTTT.

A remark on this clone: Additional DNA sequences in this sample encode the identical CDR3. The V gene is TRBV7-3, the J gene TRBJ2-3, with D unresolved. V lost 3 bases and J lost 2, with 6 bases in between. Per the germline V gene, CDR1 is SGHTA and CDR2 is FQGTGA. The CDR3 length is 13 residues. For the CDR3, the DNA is TGTGCCAGCAGCTTGACGAACACAGATACGCAGTATTTT. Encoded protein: CASSLTNTDTQYF.

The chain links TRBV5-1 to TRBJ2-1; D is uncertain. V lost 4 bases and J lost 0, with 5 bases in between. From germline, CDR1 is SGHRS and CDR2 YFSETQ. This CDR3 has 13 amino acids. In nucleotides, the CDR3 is TGCGCCAGCAGCCCTAGCTCCTACAATGAGCAGTTCTTC. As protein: CASSPSSYNEQFF.

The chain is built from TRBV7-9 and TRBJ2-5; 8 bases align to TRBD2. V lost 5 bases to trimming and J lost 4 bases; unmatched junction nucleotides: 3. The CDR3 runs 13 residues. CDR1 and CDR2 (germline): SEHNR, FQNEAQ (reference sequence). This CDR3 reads CASSGLAPETQYF. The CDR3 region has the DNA TGTGCCAGCAGCGGACTAGCTCCAGAGACCCAGTACTTC.

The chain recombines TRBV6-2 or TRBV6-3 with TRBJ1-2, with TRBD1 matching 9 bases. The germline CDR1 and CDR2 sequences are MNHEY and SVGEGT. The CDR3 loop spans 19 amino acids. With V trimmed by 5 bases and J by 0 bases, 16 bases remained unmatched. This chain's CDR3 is CASSRYGTGLASPNYGYTF. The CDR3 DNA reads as TGTGCCAGCAGTCGCTACGGGACAGGGCTTGCATCACCTAACTATGGCTACACCTTC.

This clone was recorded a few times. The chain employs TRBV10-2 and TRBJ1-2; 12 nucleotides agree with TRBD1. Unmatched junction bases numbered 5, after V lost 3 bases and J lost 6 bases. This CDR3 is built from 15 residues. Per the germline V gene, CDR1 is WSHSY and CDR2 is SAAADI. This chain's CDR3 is CASSERDRGLDGYTF. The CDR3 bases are TGCGCCAGCAGTGAAAGGGACAGGGGGCTGGATGGCTACACCTTC.

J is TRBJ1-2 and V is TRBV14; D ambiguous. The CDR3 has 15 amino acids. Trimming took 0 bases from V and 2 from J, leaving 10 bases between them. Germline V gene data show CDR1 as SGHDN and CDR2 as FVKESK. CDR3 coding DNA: TGTGCCAGCAGCCAAGAATGGAGACCAAACTATGGCTACACCTTC. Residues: CASSQEWRPNYGYTF.

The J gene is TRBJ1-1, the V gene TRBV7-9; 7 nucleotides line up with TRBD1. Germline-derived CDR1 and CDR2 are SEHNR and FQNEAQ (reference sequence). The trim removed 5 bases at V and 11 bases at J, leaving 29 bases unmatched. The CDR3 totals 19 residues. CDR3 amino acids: CASSPGTVKGPLGLNWAFF. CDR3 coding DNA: TGTGCCAGCAGCCCAGGGACAGTTAAAGGACCCTTGGGCCTGAATTGGGCTTTCTTT.

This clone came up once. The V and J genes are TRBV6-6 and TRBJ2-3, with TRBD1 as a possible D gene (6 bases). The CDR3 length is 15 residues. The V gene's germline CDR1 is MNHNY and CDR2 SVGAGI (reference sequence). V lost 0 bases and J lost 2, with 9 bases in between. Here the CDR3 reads CASSYSWTATDTQYF. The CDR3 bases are TGTGCCAGCAGTTACTCATGGACAGCCACAGATACGCAGTATTTT.

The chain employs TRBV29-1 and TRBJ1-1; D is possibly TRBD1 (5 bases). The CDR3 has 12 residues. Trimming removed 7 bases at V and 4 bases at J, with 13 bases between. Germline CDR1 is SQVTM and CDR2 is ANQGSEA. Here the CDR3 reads CSAQVGGTEAFF. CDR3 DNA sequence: TGCAGCGCTCAGGTTGGGGGCACTGAAGCTTTCTTT.

The CDR3 nucleotides read TGCGCCAGCAGCTTGGGGGACAGGCGATCCTACGAGCAGTACTTC. Its protein is CASSLGDRRSYEQYF. The chain combines TRBV5-1 with TRBJ2-7, with 8 bases matching TRBD1. Germline values: CDR1 SGHRS, CDR2 YFSETQ. CDR3 size: 15 residues. Trimming cost V 0 bases and J 1 base; bases outside gene matches: 3.

The CDR3 sequence: CASSPGVTLSGNTIYF. CDR3 nucleotide sequence: TGTGCCAGTAGTCCCGGAGTTACTCTCTCTGGAAACACCATATATTTT. The V and J genes are TRBV19 and TRBJ1-3; D ambiguous. The V end was cut by 5 bases, the J end by 0 bases, with 14 bases between. Germline CDR1 reads LNHDA; CDR2 reads SQIVND (reference sequence). The CDR3 extends over 16 amino acids.

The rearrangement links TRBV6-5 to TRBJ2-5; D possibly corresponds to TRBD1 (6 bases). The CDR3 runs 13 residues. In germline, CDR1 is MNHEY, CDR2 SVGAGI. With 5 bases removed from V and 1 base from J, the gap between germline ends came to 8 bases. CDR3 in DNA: TGTGCCAGCAGTCCGGACAGCCAAGAGACCCAGTACTTC. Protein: CASSPDSQETQYF.

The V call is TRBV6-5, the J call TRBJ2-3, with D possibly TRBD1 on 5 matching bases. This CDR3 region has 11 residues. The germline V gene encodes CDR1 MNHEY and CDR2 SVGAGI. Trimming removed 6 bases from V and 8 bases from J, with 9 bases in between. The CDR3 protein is CASRRQLTQYF. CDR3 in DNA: TGTGCCAGCAGGCGACAGCTTACGCAGTATTTT.